Included here is one TCR beta chain sequence, with context. Its specificity is unknown. The germline CDR1 and CDR2 sequences are SGHAT and FQNNGV. This CDR3 spans 15 amino acids. With 3 bases removed from V and 4 bases from J, the gap between germline ends came to 16 bases. TCRdb keeps only in-frame clones here, not all; method: immunoSEQ multiplex PCR. This sample carries about 32,000 clones, about nine tenths of them seen once, and the ten largest clones take around 1.2%. Regarding time point: newly diagnosed, previously untreated cHL patient sample. CD4+ T cells were purified from thawed PBMCs by negative selection. These data originate in a study of PD-1 blockade in classical Hodgkin lymphoma. Study findings and constraints: Causes of the repertoire differences remain undefined, possibly disease activity or prior therapy. Newly diagnosed patients reportedly had lower baseline TCR diversity than healthy donors.

The chain couples TRBV11-2 to TRBJ2-7; no reliable D call. The specimen was CD4+ T cells from blood. This clonotype was obtained from a human donor with classical Hodgkin lymphoma. The CDR3 sequence: CASSLQPFIVYEQYF. For the CDR3, the DNA is TGTGCCAGCAGCTTGCAGCCGTTCATTGTTTACGAGCAGTACTTC.